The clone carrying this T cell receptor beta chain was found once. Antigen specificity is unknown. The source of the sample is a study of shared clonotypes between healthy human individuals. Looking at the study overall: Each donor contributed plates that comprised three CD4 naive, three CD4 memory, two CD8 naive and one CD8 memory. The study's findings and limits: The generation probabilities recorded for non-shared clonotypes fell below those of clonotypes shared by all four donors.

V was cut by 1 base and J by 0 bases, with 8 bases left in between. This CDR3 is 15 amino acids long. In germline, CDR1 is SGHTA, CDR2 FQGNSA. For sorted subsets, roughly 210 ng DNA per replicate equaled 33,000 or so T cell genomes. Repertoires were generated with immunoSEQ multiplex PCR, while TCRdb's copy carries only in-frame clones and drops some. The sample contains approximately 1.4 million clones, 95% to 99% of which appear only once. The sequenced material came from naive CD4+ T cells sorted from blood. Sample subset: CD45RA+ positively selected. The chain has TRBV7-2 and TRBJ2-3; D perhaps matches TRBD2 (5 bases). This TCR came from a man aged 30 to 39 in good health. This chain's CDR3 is CASSLERLSTDTQYF. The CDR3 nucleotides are TGTGCCAGCAGCTTAGAGCGGTTGAGCACAGATACGCAGTATTTT.